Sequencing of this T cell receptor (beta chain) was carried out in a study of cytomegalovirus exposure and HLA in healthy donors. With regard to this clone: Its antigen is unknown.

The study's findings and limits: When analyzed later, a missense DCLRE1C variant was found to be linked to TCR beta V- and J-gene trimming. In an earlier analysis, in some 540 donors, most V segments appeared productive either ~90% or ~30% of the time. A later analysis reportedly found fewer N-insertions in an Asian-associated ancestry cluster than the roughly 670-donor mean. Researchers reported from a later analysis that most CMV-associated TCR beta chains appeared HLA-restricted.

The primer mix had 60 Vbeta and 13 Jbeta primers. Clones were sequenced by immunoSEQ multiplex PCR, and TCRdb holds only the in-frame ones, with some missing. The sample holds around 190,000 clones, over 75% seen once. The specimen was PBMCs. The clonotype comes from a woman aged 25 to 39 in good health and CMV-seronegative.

The CDR3 protein is CASSQVWGGETQYF. The DNA of the CDR3 is TGCGCCAGCAGCCAAGTCTGGGGAGGGGAGACCCAGTACTTC. The chain links TRBV4-1 to TRBJ2-5; TRBD2 agrees at 7 bases. The junction had 4 bases not matched to a gene; V was cut back by 1 base and J by 5 bases. The CDR3 is 14 amino acids. Germline values: CDR1 MGHRA, CDR2 YSYEKL.